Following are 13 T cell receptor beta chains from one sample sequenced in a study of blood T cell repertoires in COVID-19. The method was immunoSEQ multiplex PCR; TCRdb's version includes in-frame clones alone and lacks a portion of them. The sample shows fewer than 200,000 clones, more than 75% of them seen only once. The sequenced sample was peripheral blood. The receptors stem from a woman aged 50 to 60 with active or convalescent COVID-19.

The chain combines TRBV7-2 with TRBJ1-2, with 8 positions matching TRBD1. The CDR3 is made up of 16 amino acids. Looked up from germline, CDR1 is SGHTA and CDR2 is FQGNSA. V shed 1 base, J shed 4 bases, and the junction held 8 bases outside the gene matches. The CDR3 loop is CASSLGGQGAVYGYTF. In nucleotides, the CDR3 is TGTGCCAGCAGCTTAGGGGGGCAGGGGGCAGTCTATGGCTACACCTTC.

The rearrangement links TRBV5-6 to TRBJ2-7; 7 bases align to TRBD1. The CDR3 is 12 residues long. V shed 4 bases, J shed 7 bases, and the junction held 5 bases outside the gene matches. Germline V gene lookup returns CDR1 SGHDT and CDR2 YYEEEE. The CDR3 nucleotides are TGTGCCAGCAGCCCGGGGACAGAGGAGCAGTACTTC. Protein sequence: CASSPGTEEQYF.

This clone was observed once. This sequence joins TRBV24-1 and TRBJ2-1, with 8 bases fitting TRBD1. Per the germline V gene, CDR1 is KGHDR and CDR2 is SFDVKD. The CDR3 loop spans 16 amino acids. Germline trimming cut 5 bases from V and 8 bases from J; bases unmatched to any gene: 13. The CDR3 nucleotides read TGTGCCACCAGTGCCCGCAGGGGGCGAGGGGGCGATGAGCAGTTCTTC. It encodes CATSARRGRGGDEQFF.

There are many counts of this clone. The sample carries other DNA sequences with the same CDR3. CDR3 region: CATSGGGWGGNQPQHF. The CDR3 DNA reads as TGTGCCACCAGCGGTGGGGGGTGGGGAGGGAATCAGCCCCAGCATTTT. The chain recombines TRBV15 with TRBJ1-5, with D tentatively TRBD1 (5 bases). The CDR3 runs 16 residues. Germline V CDR1 and CDR2: LNHNV, YYDKDF (reference sequence). Trimming left V 5 bases short and J 4 bases short, with 18 bases between.

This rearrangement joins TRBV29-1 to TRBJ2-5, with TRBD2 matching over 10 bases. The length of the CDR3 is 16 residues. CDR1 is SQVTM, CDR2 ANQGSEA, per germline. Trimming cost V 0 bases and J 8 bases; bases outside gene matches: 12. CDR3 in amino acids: CSVEEASGSWRGTQYF. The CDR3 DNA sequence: TGCAGCGTTGAAGAGGCTAGCGGGAGTTGGCGGGGTACCCAGTACTTC.

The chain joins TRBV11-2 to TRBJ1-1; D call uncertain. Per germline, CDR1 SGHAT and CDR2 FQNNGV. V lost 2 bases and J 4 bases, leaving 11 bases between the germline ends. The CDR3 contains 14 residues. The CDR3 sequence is CASSLWGEGTEAFF. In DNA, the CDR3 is TGTGCCAGCAGCTTATGGGGAGAGGGCACTGAAGCTTTCTTT.

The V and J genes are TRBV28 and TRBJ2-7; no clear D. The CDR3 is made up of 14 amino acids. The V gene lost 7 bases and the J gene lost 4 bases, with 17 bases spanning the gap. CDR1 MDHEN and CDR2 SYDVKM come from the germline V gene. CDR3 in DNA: TGTGCCAGCACCGACTGGGTCCTCTCATACGAGCAGTACTTC. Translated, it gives CASTDWVLSYEQYF.

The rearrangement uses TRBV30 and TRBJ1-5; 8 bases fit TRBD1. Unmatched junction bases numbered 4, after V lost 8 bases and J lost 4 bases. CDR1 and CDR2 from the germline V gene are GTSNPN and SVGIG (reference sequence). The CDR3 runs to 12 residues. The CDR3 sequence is CAVGQGNQPQHF. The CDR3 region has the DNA TGTGCCGTAGGACAGGGAAATCAGCCCCAGCATTTT.

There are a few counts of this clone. The CDR3 DNA follows: TGTGCCAGCGGGCCCCGACTAGATCAGCCCCAGCATTTT. Translation gives CASGPRLDQPQHF. The chain uses TRBV19 and TRBJ1-5, with no clear D. Germline V gene data show CDR1 as LNHDA and CDR2 as SQIVND (reference sequence). CDR3 size: 13 residues. The germline V and J ends were trimmed by 9 bases and 5 bases, with 14 bases remaining between them.

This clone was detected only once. The chain's CDR3 is CASSVAGGDTEAFF. The CDR3 DNA reads as TGTGCCAGCAGCGTAGCTGGAGGGGACACTGAAGCTTTCTTT. The chain is built from TRBV9 and TRBJ1-1; D possibly corresponds to TRBD1 (5 bases). V was trimmed by 0 bases and J by 3 bases, leaving 9 bases between them. The germline V gene encodes CDR1 SGDLS and CDR2 YYNGEE. The CDR3 has 14 residues.

The CDR3: CASSKDRLNQPQHF. The CDR3 DNA sequence: TGTGCCAGCAGCAAAGACAGGCTCAATCAGCCCCAGCATTTT. This chain connects TRBV5-6 to TRBJ1-5; D might be TRBD1 (6 bases). The CDR3 is 14 residues long. The germline CDR1 and CDR2 sequences are SGHDT and YYEEEE. V was cut by 4 bases and J by 3 bases, with 11 bases left in between.

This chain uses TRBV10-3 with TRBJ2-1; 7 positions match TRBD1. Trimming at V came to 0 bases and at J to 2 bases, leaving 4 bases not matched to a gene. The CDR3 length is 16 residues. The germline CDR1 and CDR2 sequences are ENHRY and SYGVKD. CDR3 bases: TGTGCCATCAGTGAGTCAGACAGGGCGGCCTACAATGAGCAGTTCTTC. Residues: CAISESDRAAYNEQFF.

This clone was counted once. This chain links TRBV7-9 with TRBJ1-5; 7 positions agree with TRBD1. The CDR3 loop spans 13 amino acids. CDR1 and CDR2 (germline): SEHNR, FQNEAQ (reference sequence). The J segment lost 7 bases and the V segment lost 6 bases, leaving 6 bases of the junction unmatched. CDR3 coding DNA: TGTGCCAGCAGTAGACAGGGAAACCAGCCCCAGCATTTT. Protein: CASSRQGNQPQHF.